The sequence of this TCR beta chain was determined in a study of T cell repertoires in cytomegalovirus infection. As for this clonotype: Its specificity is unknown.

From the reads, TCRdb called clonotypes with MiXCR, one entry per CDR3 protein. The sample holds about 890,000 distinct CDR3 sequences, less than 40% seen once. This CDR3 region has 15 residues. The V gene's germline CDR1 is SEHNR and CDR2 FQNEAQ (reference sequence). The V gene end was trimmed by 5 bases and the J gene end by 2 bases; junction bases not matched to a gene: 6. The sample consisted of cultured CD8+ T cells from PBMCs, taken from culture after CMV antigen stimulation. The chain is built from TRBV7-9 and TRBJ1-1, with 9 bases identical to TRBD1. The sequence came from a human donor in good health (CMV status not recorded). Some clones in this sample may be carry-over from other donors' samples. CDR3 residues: CASSLGQGINTEAFF. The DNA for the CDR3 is TGTGCCAGCAGCCTTGGACAGGGGATAAACACTGAAGCTTTCTTT.